This T cell receptor (beta chain) was retrieved from a study of blood T cell repertoires in COVID-19. Study-level information: The samples span acute and convalescent COVID-19 from the United States, Italy and Spain.

Germline CDR1 and CDR2: SGHAT and FQDESV (reference sequence). The CDR3 length is 15 residues. With 3 bases removed from V and 2 bases from J, the gap between germline ends came to 13 bases. This clone appeared once. The repertoire was sequenced with immunoSEQ multiplex PCR; TCRdb's copy has only in-frame clones and lacks some. The table includes approximately 110,000 clones, approximately 62% detected once. Specimen: peripheral blood. The receptor was derived from a man at least 80 years old with acute or convalescent COVID-19. The chain links TRBV11-1 to TRBJ1-1; D is uncertain. The CDR3 DNA reads TGTGCCAGCAGCTTCCGGGAGCTAGGAAACACTGAAGCTTTCTTT. As protein: CASSFRELGNTEAFF.